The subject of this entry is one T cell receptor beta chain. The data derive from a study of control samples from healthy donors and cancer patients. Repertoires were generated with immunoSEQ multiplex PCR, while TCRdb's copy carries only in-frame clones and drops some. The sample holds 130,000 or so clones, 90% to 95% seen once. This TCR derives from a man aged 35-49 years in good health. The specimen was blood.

CDR3 amino acids: CASSVGQGPSYEQYF. The CDR3 nucleotides are TGTGCCAGCAGCGTCGGACAGGGTCCTTCCTACGAGCAGTACTTC. This chain uses TRBV9 with TRBJ2-7; 8 bases agree with TRBD1. The V gene end was trimmed by 2 bases and the J gene end by 1 base; junction bases not matched to a gene: 5. The germline gives CDR1 SGDLS, CDR2 YYNGEE. CDR3 length equals 15 residues.